This note documents a single T cell receptor beta chain sequence. Per the study methods: Nucleated cell number was recorded as an estimate derived from reference gene primer amplification. Data came from immunoSEQ multiplex PCR; TCRdb stores just in-frame clones and leaves some out. Clone size and the V and J calls come from that table; the DNA yielded D and trimming. This sample has about 480,000 clones, with about 91% found just once. The sample originates from a study of blood T cell repertoires in COVID-19. Across the study: COVID-19 samples from acute and convalescent phases originated in the United States, Italy and Spain. Sources were T cells, B-cell-depleted T cells, or PBMCs; the material itself was cDNA or gDNA.

Trimming removed 4 bases from V and 8 bases from J; junction bases left unmatched: 7. Germline CDR1 LGHNA, CDR2 YNFKEQ. The CDR3 spans 16 residues. This rearrangement joins TRBV4-2 to TRBJ2-1; TRBD2 agrees at 14 bases. This TCR was sampled from a woman between 50 and 59 years old with COVID-19, enrolled during active disease. Sample: peripheral blood. CDR3 sequence: CASSPTSGGASDEQFF. The CDR3 DNA is TGTGCCAGCAGCCCGACTAGCGGGGGGGCAAGCGATGAGCAGTTCTTC.